This T cell receptor (beta chain) was recovered during a study of CD8 T cells in Susac syndrome. The T cells that were sequenced for TCR beta were CD8+ and CD4+ cells from blood. Multiple sclerosis controls were treatment-naive patients with stable or active relapsing-remitting disease. This clonotype came up a few times. This CDR3 is 12 amino acids long. V was cut by 6 bases and J by 4 bases, with 9 bases left in between. Germline CDR1 MNHEY, CDR2 SVGEGT. Random hexamers served to reverse transcribe roughly 0.45 to 1 ug RNA. In TCRdb, the immunoSEQ multiplex PCR reads were re-called with MiXCR into one record per CDR3 protein. Of about 300,000 distinct CDR3 sequences listed, roughly 85% are singletons.

The sequencing input was CD8+ T cells from PBMCs. This sequence was found in a human donor with multiple sclerosis. V is TRBV6-2 or TRBV6-3 and J is TRBJ2-5, with D hard to call. The CDR3 spells CASSPEPETQYF. The CDR3 DNA is TGTGCCAGCAGCCCCGAACCAGAGACCCAGTACTTC.